Listed below are T cell receptor beta chains from one sample, sequenced in a study of response to subunit inactivated influenza vaccine. Using its own MiXCR run on the RT-PCR reads, TCRdb lists one record per CDR3 protein. Found here are about 570,000 distinct CDR3 sequences, 12% of them singletons; the top ten hold roughly 10%. The sequencing used PBMCs from blood, collected on the day of vaccination. The receptors stem from a middle-aged man who received an inactivated influenza vaccine. Each CDR3 is given with its conserved first and last residue. Fields, in order: clone size, V gene, J gene, D gene, CDR3 protein, CDR3 DNA. D genes are given only for firm matches. Only some rows state a clone size, as once, few, many or a class for expanded clones.

clone_size: -; v_call: TRBV29-1; j_call: TRBJ1-1; d_call: -; cdr3_aa: CSVGRWRNTEAFF; cdr3_nt: TGCAGCGTTGGTAGGTGGAGGAACACTGAAGCTTTCTTT
clone_size: -; v_call: TRBV7-9; j_call: TRBJ2-1; d_call: -; cdr3_aa: CASSPSGGIVNEQFF; cdr3_nt: TGTGCCAGCAGCCCCTCTGGCGGGATTGTGAATGAGCAGTTCTTC
clone_size: few; v_call: TRBV29-1; j_call: TRBJ2-3; d_call: -; cdr3_aa: CSASLDTQYF; cdr3_nt: TGCAGCGCCAGTTTGGATACGCAGTATTTT
clone_size: few; v_call: TRBV5-1; j_call: TRBJ2-5; d_call: TRBD1; cdr3_aa: CASSLARTGSETQYF; cdr3_nt: TGCGCCAGCAGCTTGGCCCGGACAGGGTCAGAGACCCAGTACTTC
clone_size: few; v_call: TRBV20-1; j_call: TRBJ2-1; d_call: TRBD2; cdr3_aa: CSALTSGSSSYNEQFF; cdr3_nt: TGCAGTGCCCTGACTAGCGGGAGTAGCTCCTACAATGAGCAGTTCTTC
clone_size: many; v_call: TRBV11-2; j_call: TRBJ2-3; d_call: TRBD2; cdr3_aa: CASSFKRGGFDTQYF; cdr3_nt: TGTGCCAGCAGCTTCAAGCGGGGGGGCTTCGATACGCAGTATTTT
clone_size: few; v_call: TRBV5-5; j_call: TRBJ2-6; d_call: -; cdr3_aa: CASSPQGLRVLTF; cdr3_nt: TGTGCCAGCAGCCCACAGGGCCTGAGGGTCCTGACTTTC
clone_size: few; v_call: TRBV5-1; j_call: TRBJ1-4; d_call: -; cdr3_aa: CASSSGTENEKLFF; cdr3_nt: TGCGCCAGCAGCTCTGGGACGGAGAATGAAAAACTGTTTTTT
clone_size: -; v_call: TRBV4-3; j_call: TRBJ1-4; d_call: TRBD1; cdr3_aa: CASSQARGTVNEKLFF; cdr3_nt: TGCGCCAGCAGCCAAGCTCGGGGGACAGTTAATGAAAAACTGTTTTTT
clone_size: few; v_call: TRBV27; j_call: TRBJ2-7; d_call: TRBD1; cdr3_aa: CASSMTVGTGNREQYF; cdr3_nt: TGTGCCAGCAGTATGACCGTCGGGACAGGGAATAGGGAGCAGTACTTC
clone_size: -; v_call: TRBV29-1; j_call: TRBJ2-2; d_call: TRBD1; cdr3_aa: CSGGDRGGHTGELFF; cdr3_nt: TGCAGCGGCGGTGACAGGGGCGGGCACACCGGGGAGCTGTTTTTT
clone_size: -; v_call: TRBV7-2; j_call: TRBJ1-2; d_call: TRBD1; cdr3_aa: CASSLDRGPFGYTF; cdr3_nt: TGTGCCAGCAGCCTTGACAGGGGGCCTTTCGGCTACACCTTC
clone_size: -; v_call: TRBV20-1; j_call: TRBJ2-2; d_call: TRBD2; cdr3_aa: CCARAPGLAVTGELFF; cdr3_nt: TGCTGTGCTAGAGCGCCGGGACTAGCGGTCACCGGGGAGCTGTTTTTT
clone_size: -; v_call: TRBV4-1; j_call: TRBJ2-4; d_call: -; cdr3_aa: CASSQVGQAQLAKNIQYF; cdr3_nt: TGCGCCAGCAGCCAAGTAGGGCAGGCACAACTAGCCAAAAACATTCAGTACTTC
clone_size: few; v_call: TRBV27; j_call: TRBJ1-5; d_call: -; cdr3_aa: CASSPLGWGQPQHF; cdr3_nt: TGTGCCAGCAGTCCGCTGGGGTGGGGTCAGCCCCAGCATTTT
clone_size: few; v_call: TRBV5-1; j_call: TRBJ1-1; d_call: TRBD1; cdr3_aa: CASREQPGQGDAFF; cdr3_nt: TGCGCCAGCAGAGAGCAACCGGGACAGGGGGACGCTTTCTTT
clone_size: few; v_call: TRBV10-3; j_call: TRBJ1-2; d_call: TRBD1; cdr3_aa: CAITAGQGGGNYGYTF; cdr3_nt: TGTGCCATCACCGCGGGACAGGGAGGTGGTAACTATGGCTACACCTTC
clone_size: many; v_call: TRBV7-9; j_call: TRBJ2-3; d_call: -; cdr3_aa: CASSYFMSADTQYF; cdr3_nt: TGTGCCAGCAGCTACTTTATGAGCGCAGATACGCAGTATTTT
clone_size: -; v_call: TRBV4-2; j_call: TRBJ2-5; d_call: -; cdr3_aa: CASSHGRGRQETQYF; cdr3_nt: TGTGCCAGCAGCCACGGCAGGGGTCGGCAAGAGACCCAGTACTTC
clone_size: -; v_call: TRBV5-5; j_call: TRBJ2-3; d_call: TRBD2; cdr3_aa: CASSFVSGFTDTQYF; cdr3_nt: TGTGCCAGCAGCTTTGTTAGCGGGTTCACAGATACGCAGTATTTT
clone_size: -; v_call: TRBV3-1; j_call: TRBJ1-5; d_call: -; cdr3_aa: CASSQDGGTNQPQHF; cdr3_nt: TGTGCCAGCAGCCAAGATGGGGGGACTAATCAGCCCCAGCATTTT
clone_size: few; v_call: TRBV14; j_call: TRBJ2-1; d_call: -; cdr3_aa: CASSQGRPFSYNEQFF; cdr3_nt: TGTGCCAGCAGCCAAGGTCGACCTTTTTCCTACAATGAGCAGTTCTTC
clone_size: many; v_call: TRBV7-3; j_call: TRBJ2-1; d_call: TRBD2; cdr3_aa: CASSLKFALKAGGLSSSYNEQFF; cdr3_nt: TGTGCCAGCAGCTTAAAATTCGCGCTCAAAGCGGGAGGCCTCTCTAGCTCCTACAATGAGCAGTTCTTC
clone_size: -; v_call: TRBV7-9; j_call: TRBJ2-7; d_call: TRBD1; cdr3_aa: CASSLARTGGSYEQYF; cdr3_nt: TGTGCCAGCAGCTTAGCTCGGACAGGGGGGTCCTACGAGCAGTACTTC
clone_size: -; v_call: TRBV2; j_call: TRBJ2-3; d_call: -; cdr3_aa: CASSVRWGTDTQYF; cdr3_nt: TGTGCCAGCAGTGTTCGGTGGGGCACAGATACGCAGTATTTT
clone_size: -; v_call: TRBV12-3/TRBV12-4; j_call: TRBJ2-5; d_call: TRBD2; cdr3_aa: CASTRGGPTQYF; cdr3_nt: TGTGCCAGCACCCGGGGGGGGCCAACCCAGTACTTC
clone_size: few; v_call: TRBV3-1; j_call: TRBJ2-3; d_call: -; cdr3_aa: CASSQDPRRKGTDTQYF; cdr3_nt: TGTGCCAGCAGCCAAGATCCAAGGAGGAAGGGCACAGATACGCAGTATTTT
clone_size: many; v_call: TRBV6-1; j_call: TRBJ2-1; d_call: -; cdr3_aa: CASSPAGSYNEQFF; cdr3_nt: TGTGCCAGCAGCCCGGCTGGCTCCTACAATGAGCAGTTCTTC
clone_size: many; v_call: TRBV2; j_call: TRBJ1-6; d_call: -; cdr3_aa: CASREDSVRSPLHF; cdr3_nt: TGTGCCAGCAGAGAAGACAGTGTACGGTCACCCCTCCACTTT
clone_size: -; v_call: TRBV4-1; j_call: TRBJ2-2; d_call: TRBD2; cdr3_aa: CASSLGLAGVLTGELFF; cdr3_nt: TGCGCCAGCAGCCTCGGACTAGCGGGAGTGTTGACCGGGGAGCTGTTTTTT
clone_size: -; v_call: TRBV2; j_call: TRBJ2-7; d_call: TRBD1; cdr3_aa: CASNGQGVGEQYF; cdr3_nt: TGTGCCAGCAACGGACAGGGGGTGGGAGAGCAGTACTTC
clone_size: few; v_call: TRBV4-2; j_call: TRBJ2-1; d_call: -; cdr3_aa: CASSQGQAREQFF; cdr3_nt: TGTGCCAGCAGCCAAGGTCAGGCAAGGGAGCAGTTCTTC
clone_size: few; v_call: TRBV6-1; j_call: TRBJ1-6; d_call: -; cdr3_aa: CASSQSRTSDNSPLHF; cdr3_nt: TGTGCCAGCAGTCAATCGCGGACCTCGGATAATTCACCCCTCCACTTT
clone_size: -; v_call: TRBV7-9; j_call: TRBJ2-5; d_call: -; cdr3_aa: CASSLDGAETQYF; cdr3_nt: TGTGCCAGCAGCTTAGATGGGGCTGAGACCCAGTACTTC
clone_size: -; v_call: TRBV4-3; j_call: TRBJ2-2; d_call: TRBD2; cdr3_aa: CASNQELEIAGGPNTGELFF; cdr3_nt: TGCGCCAGCAACCAAGAATTGGAAATAGCGGGGGGGCCCAACACCGGGGAGCTGTTTTTT
clone_size: many; v_call: TRBV24-1; j_call: TRBJ2-1; d_call: -; cdr3_aa: CATSDVDRNNEQFF; cdr3_nt: TGTGCCACCAGTGATGTCGACAGAAACAATGAGCAGTTCTTC
clone_size: -; v_call: TRBV5-1; j_call: TRBJ2-7; d_call: -; cdr3_aa: CASSNGIDYEQYF; cdr3_nt: TGCGCCAGCAGCAACGGGATTGATTACGAGCAGTACTTC
clone_size: -; v_call: TRBV18; j_call: TRBJ2-2; d_call: -; cdr3_aa: CASSPGAITGELFF; cdr3_nt: TGTGCCAGCTCACCAGGGGCTATCACCGGGGAGCTGTTTTTT
clone_size: few; v_call: TRBV20-1; j_call: TRBJ2-5; d_call: -; cdr3_aa: CSAPRGDSETQYF; cdr3_nt: TGCAGTGCTCCCCGGGGAGATTCGGAGACCCAGTACTTC
clone_size: -; v_call: TRBV7-9; j_call: TRBJ2-3; d_call: -; cdr3_aa: CASRGGFTDTQYF; cdr3_nt: TGTGCCAGCAGGGGAGGATTCACAGATACGCAGTATTTT
clone_size: -; v_call: TRBV2; j_call: TRBJ1-3; d_call: -; cdr3_aa: CASRSRSSGNTIYF; cdr3_nt: TGTGCCAGCCGGTCTCGGAGCTCTGGAAACACCATATATTTT
clone_size: few; v_call: TRBV18; j_call: TRBJ1-2; d_call: TRBD1; cdr3_aa: CASRGQGLYGYTF; cdr3_nt: TGTGCCAGCCGGGGACAGGGTCTTTATGGCTACACCTTC
clone_size: few; v_call: TRBV7-8; j_call: TRBJ2-3; d_call: -; cdr3_aa: CASSPGAHTDTQYF; cdr3_nt: TGTGCCAGCAGCCCGGGGGCCCACACAGATACGCAGTATTTT
clone_size: -; v_call: TRBV20-1; j_call: TRBJ1-5; d_call: TRBD1; cdr3_aa: CSATTRQGRYQPQHF; cdr3_nt: TGCAGTGCTACCACAAGACAGGGACGGTATCAGCCCCAGCATTTT
clone_size: few; v_call: TRBV20-1; j_call: TRBJ2-5; d_call: TRBD1; cdr3_aa: CSARGDRTQETQYF; cdr3_nt: TGCAGTGCTAGAGGGGACAGGACGCAGGAGACCCAGTACTTC
clone_size: many; v_call: TRBV5-1; j_call: TRBJ2-2; d_call: -; cdr3_aa: CASSLAGQTGELFF; cdr3_nt: TGCGCCAGCAGCTTGGCAGGGCAGACCGGGGAGCTGTTTTTT
clone_size: few; v_call: TRBV5-6; j_call: TRBJ2-2; d_call: -; cdr3_aa: CASSLAVDGELFF; cdr3_nt: TGTGCCAGCAGCTTGGCCGTTGACGGGGAGCTGTTTTTT
clone_size: -; v_call: TRBV18; j_call: TRBJ2-7; d_call: -; cdr3_aa: CASSPQQGHYEQYF; cdr3_nt: TGTGCCAGCTCACCACAGCAGGGGCACTACGAGCAGTACTTC
clone_size: few; v_call: TRBV20-1; j_call: TRBJ2-1; d_call: -; cdr3_aa: CSARDDPLAWYNEQFF; cdr3_nt: TGCAGTGCTAGAGATGACCCCCTAGCGTGGTACAATGAGCAGTTCTTC
clone_size: few; v_call: TRBV5-1; j_call: TRBJ2-1; d_call: -; cdr3_aa: CASSAGQTYNEQFF; cdr3_nt: TGCGCCAGCAGCGCGGGACAGACCTACAATGAGCAGTTCTTC
clone_size: -; v_call: TRBV20-1; j_call: TRBJ2-2; d_call: TRBD1; cdr3_aa: CSARAIKSSTGGNTGELFF; cdr3_nt: TGCAGTGCTAGAGCCATAAAAAGTAGCACAGGGGGCAACACCGGGGAGCTGTTTTTT
clone_size: -; v_call: TRBV7-3; j_call: TRBJ2-4; d_call: TRBD2; cdr3_aa: CASSSYGLAGEVKNIQYF; cdr3_nt: TGTGCCAGCAGCTCATACGGACTAGCGGGAGAGGTCAAAAACATTCAGTACTTC
clone_size: -; v_call: TRBV28; j_call: TRBJ2-1; d_call: TRBD2; cdr3_aa: CASSRGGRPYNEQFF; cdr3_nt: TGTGCCAGCAGTAGGGGCGGGAGGCCGTACAATGAGCAGTTCTTC
clone_size: -; v_call: TRBV20-1; j_call: TRBJ2-7; d_call: -; cdr3_aa: CSAETGVGDEQYF; cdr3_nt: TGCAGTGCTGAGACAGGAGTTGGCGACGAGCAGTACTTC
clone_size: many; v_call: TRBV12-3/TRBV12-4; j_call: TRBJ1-5; d_call: -; cdr3_aa: CASSTESNQPQHF; cdr3_nt: TGTGCCAGCAGTACCGAGAGCAATCAGCCCCAGCATTTT
clone_size: -; v_call: TRBV9; j_call: TRBJ2-5; d_call: -; cdr3_aa: CASSRGSLKETQYF; cdr3_nt: TGTGCCAGCAGCCGAGGTTCGTTGAAAGAGACCCAGTACTTC
clone_size: -; v_call: TRBV18; j_call: TRBJ2-5; d_call: TRBD2; cdr3_aa: CASSPTSGDLQETQYF; cdr3_nt: TGTGCCAGCTCACCAACTAGCGGGGACCTACAAGAGACCCAGTACTTC
clone_size: few; v_call: TRBV20-1; j_call: TRBJ1-1; d_call: TRBD1; cdr3_aa: CSAIGTENTEAFF; cdr3_nt: TGCAGTGCTATAGGGACAGAGAACACTGAAGCTTTCTTT
clone_size: -; v_call: TRBV28; j_call: TRBJ1-2; d_call: TRBD1; cdr3_aa: CASAEGARGYGYTF; cdr3_nt: TGTGCCAGCGCAGAGGGGGCCCGGGGCTATGGCTACACTTTC
clone_size: few; v_call: TRBV20-1; j_call: TRBJ2-1; d_call: -; cdr3_aa: CSGDQNNEQFF; cdr3_nt: TGCAGTGGGGACCAGAACAATGAGCAGTTCTTC